The 7 T cell receptor beta chains presented below share a single source sample, sequenced in a study of OX40 agonist ivuxolimab in advanced cancers. Generated by immunoSEQ multiplex PCR, the TCRdb table keeps only in-frame clones and is missing some. The table lists some 61,000 clones, about three quarters of them singletons, with roughly 1.5% in the top ten. The material sequenced was CD4+ or CD8+ T cells sorted from blood, taken in a trial of the OX40 agonist ivuxolimab. These receptors were taken from an adult with an advanced solid tumor such as melanoma, head and neck, liver or kidney cancer.

Turning to this clone: At one of its ends the junction is not consistent with the germline gene, which may arise from a read error. The chain combines TRBV7-7 with TRBJ2-5, with D possibly TRBD2 on 6 matching bases. The CDR3 is made up of 15 amino acids. Germline loops: CDR1 SSHAT, CDR2 FNYEAQ (reference sequence). This chain's CDR3 is CASSYVPSSVETQYF. The CDR3 DNA sequence: TGTGCTAGCAGCTATGTCCCGTCTAGCGTTGAGACCCAGTACTTC.

The rearrangement joins TRBV7-8 to TRBJ1-1; 10 bases are a match to TRBD1. CDR1 SGHVS and CDR2 FQNEAQ come from the germline V gene. V lost 0 bases and J lost 5; bases outside the gene matches: 6. CDR3 length: 16 amino acids. CDR3 protein: CASSLAGGQGGTEAFF. CDR3 coding DNA: TGTGCCAGCAGCTTAGCCGGAGGACAGGGGGGAACTGAAGCTTTCTTT.

V and J are TRBV7-9 and TRBJ2-1, with D perhaps being TRBD1 or TRBD2 (5 bases each). Germline V CDR1 and CDR2: SEHNR, FQNEAQ (reference sequence). V dropped 3 bases and J dropped 3 bases, with 12 bases sitting between them. The CDR3 is 15 residues long. Here the CDR3 reads CASSLGEINYNEQFF. As DNA, the CDR3 is TGTGCCAGCAGCTTGGGGGAAATAAACTACAATGAGCAGTTCTTC.

The J gene is TRBJ2-1, the V gene TRBV4-1; 15 positions agree with TRBD2. Germline V gene data show CDR1 as MGHRA and CDR2 as YSYEKL. Trimming at V came to 4 bases and at J to 9 bases, leaving 10 bases not matched to a gene. This CDR3 region has 17 residues. CDR3 amino acids: CASSPGPGLAGGSEQFF. The DNA of the CDR3 is TGCGCCAGCAGCCCGGGACCGGGACTAGCGGGAGGTTCTGAGCAGTTCTTC.

V gene TRBV28 combines with J gene TRBJ1-5; 7 bases agree with TRBD1. The J segment lost 5 bases and the V segment lost 0 bases, leaving 7 bases of the junction unmatched. CDR1 is MDHEN, CDR2 SYDVKM, per germline. The CDR3 extends over 16 amino acids. The CDR3, as DNA: TGTGCCAGCAGTTTATGGGGAACAGGGGACCATCAGCCCCAGCATTTT. This sequence encodes CASSLWGTGDHQPQHF.

The rearrangement joins TRBV4-1 to TRBJ1-2; D possibly corresponds to TRBD1 (6 bases). The V end lost 1 base, the J end lost 5 bases, and 26 bases lay between the germline ends. The CDR3 covers 19 residues. Per germline, CDR1 MGHRA and CDR2 YSYEKL. CDR3 loop: CASSQASFGGRTVSYGYTF. The CDR3 region has the DNA TGCGCCAGCAGCCAAGCCTCATTCGGGGGCAGAACGGTTTCTTATGGCTACACCTTC.

This sequence joins TRBV30 and TRBJ2-1; 7 positions match TRBD2. The junction had 10 bases not matched to a gene; V was cut back by 8 bases and J by 3 bases. The CDR3 consists of 14 residues. Germline CDR1 reads GTSNPN; CDR2 reads SVGIG (reference sequence). The CDR3 region has the DNA TGTGCCCGGTCCGCGGGAGCATTCTACAATGAGCAGTTCTTC. It translates to CARSAGAFYNEQFF.